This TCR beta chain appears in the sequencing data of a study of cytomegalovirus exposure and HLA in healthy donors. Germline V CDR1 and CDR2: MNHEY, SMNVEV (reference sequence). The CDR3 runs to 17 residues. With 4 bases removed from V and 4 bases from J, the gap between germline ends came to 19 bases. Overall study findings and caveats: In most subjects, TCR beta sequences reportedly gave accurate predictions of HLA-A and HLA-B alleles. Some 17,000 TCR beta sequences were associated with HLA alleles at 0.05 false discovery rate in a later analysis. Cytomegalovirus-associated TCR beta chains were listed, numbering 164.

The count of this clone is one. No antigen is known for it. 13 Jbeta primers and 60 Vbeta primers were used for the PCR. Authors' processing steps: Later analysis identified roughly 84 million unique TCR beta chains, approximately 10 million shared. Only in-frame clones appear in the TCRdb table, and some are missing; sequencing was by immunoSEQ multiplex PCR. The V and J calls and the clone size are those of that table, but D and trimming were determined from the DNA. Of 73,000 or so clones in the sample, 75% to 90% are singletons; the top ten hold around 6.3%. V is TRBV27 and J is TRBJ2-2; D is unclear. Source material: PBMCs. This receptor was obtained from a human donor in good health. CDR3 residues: CASSSITIGSFTGELFF. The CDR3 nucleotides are TGTGCCAGCAGTTCGATCACGATTGGCAGTTTCACCGGGGAGCTGTTTTTT.